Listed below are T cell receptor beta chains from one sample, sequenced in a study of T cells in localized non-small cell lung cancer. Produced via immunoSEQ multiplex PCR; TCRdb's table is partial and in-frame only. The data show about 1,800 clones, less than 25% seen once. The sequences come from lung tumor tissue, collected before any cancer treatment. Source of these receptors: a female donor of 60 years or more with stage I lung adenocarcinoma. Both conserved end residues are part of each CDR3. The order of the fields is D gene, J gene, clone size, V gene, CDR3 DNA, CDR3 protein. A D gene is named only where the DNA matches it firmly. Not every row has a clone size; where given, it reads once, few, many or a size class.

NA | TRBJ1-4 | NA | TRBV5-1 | TGCGCCAGCAGCTTAGAGGTCTCTGAGAAAAAACTGTTTTTT | CASSLEVSEKKLFF
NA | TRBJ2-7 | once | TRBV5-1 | TGCGCCAGCAGCTTGGGAGCGGGCTCCTACGAGCAGTACTTC | CASSLGAGSYEQYF
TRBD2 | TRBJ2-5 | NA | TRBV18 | TGTGCCAGCTCACCTGGGACTAGCGGGAGGGAGACCCAGTACTTC | CASSPGTSGRETQYF
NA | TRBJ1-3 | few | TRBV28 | TGTGCCAGCAGTTTCTGGGCTGGAAACACCATATATTTT | CASSFWAGNTIYF
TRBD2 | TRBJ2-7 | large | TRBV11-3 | TGTGCCAGCAGCCGGTCCCGGGAGGGCCGTTACGAGCAGTACTTC | CASSRSREGRYEQYF
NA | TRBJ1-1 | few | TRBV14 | TGTGCCAGCAGCCAAGTCGCCGGGGCAGGCACTGAAGCTTTCTTT | CASSQVAGAGTEAFF
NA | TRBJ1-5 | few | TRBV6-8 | TGTGCCAGCAGTCCGTACAGTAGCAATCAGCCCCAGCATTTT | CASSPYSSNQPQHF
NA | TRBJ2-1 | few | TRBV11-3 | TGTGCCAGCAGCTTAGGCAGCGGTCCCTACAATGAGCAGTTCTTC | CASSLGSGPYNEQFF
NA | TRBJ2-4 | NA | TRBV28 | TGTGCCAGCAGTTTACCCGGGACGAAGGGCAAAAACATTCAGTACTTC | CASSLPGTKGKNIQYF
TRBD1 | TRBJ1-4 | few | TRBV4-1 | TGCGCCAGCAGCCAACCGGACAGGGGTAACGAAAAACTGTTTTTT | CASSQPDRGNEKLFF
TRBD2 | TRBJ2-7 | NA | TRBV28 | TGTGCCAGCAGTTTAATCCCACTAGCGGGAATCAACGAGCAGTACTTC | CASSLIPLAGINEQYF
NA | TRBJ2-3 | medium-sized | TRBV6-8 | TGTGCCAGCAGTTACGGGGCGTGGGGCCCAGATACGCAGTATTTT | CASSYGAWGPDTQYF
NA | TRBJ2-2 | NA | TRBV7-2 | TGTGCCAGCAGCTTAGCCCTGACCGGGGAGCTGTTTTTT | CASSLALTGELFF
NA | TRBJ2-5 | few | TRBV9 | TGTGCCAGCAGTTGGTGGGAGGAAGAGACCCAGTACTTC | CASSWWEEETQYF
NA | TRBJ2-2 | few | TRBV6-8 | TGTGCCAGCTTAGGGGGGGCTACGAACACCGGGGAGCTGTTTTTT | CASLGGATNTGELFF
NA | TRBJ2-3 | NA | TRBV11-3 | TGTGCCAGCAGCTTGGCCGCGCGGGCCAGCACAGATACGCAGTATTTT | CASSLAARASTDTQYF
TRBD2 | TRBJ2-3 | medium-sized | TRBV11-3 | TGTGCCAGCAGCTTAACAGCTAGCGGGGGAGGTAGCACAGATACGCAGTATTTT | CASSLTASGGGSTDTQYF
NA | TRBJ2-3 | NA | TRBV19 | TGTGCCAGTAGACGGCAGATCGCAGATACGCAGTATTTT | CASRRQIADTQYF
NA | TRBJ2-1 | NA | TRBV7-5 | TGTGCCAGCAGCCGCACTTTGGGACTAGCGGTGAACAATGAGCAGTTCTTC | CASSRTLGLAVNNEQFF
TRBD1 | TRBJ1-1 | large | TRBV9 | TGTGCCAGCAGCCGACAGGGTCGAACTGAAGCTTTCTTT | CASSRQGRTEAFF
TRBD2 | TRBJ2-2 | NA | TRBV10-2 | TGCGCCAGCCTGGGACTAGCGGACCCGGAAGGCACCGGGGAGCTGTTTTTT | CASLGLADPEGTGELFF
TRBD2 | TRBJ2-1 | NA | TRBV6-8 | TGTGCCAGCAGTCCCGGACTAGCGGGGTACAATGAGCAGTTCTTC | CASSPGLAGYNEQFF
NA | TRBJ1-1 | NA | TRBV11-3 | TGTGCCAGCAGCCCCTGGCTGGGGAACACTGAAGCTTTCTTT | CASSPWLGNTEAFF
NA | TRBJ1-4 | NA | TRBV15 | TGTGCCACCAGCAGAGACGGGGGGGCAGGTGCTACTAATGAAAAACTGTTTTTT | CATSRDGGAGATNEKLFF